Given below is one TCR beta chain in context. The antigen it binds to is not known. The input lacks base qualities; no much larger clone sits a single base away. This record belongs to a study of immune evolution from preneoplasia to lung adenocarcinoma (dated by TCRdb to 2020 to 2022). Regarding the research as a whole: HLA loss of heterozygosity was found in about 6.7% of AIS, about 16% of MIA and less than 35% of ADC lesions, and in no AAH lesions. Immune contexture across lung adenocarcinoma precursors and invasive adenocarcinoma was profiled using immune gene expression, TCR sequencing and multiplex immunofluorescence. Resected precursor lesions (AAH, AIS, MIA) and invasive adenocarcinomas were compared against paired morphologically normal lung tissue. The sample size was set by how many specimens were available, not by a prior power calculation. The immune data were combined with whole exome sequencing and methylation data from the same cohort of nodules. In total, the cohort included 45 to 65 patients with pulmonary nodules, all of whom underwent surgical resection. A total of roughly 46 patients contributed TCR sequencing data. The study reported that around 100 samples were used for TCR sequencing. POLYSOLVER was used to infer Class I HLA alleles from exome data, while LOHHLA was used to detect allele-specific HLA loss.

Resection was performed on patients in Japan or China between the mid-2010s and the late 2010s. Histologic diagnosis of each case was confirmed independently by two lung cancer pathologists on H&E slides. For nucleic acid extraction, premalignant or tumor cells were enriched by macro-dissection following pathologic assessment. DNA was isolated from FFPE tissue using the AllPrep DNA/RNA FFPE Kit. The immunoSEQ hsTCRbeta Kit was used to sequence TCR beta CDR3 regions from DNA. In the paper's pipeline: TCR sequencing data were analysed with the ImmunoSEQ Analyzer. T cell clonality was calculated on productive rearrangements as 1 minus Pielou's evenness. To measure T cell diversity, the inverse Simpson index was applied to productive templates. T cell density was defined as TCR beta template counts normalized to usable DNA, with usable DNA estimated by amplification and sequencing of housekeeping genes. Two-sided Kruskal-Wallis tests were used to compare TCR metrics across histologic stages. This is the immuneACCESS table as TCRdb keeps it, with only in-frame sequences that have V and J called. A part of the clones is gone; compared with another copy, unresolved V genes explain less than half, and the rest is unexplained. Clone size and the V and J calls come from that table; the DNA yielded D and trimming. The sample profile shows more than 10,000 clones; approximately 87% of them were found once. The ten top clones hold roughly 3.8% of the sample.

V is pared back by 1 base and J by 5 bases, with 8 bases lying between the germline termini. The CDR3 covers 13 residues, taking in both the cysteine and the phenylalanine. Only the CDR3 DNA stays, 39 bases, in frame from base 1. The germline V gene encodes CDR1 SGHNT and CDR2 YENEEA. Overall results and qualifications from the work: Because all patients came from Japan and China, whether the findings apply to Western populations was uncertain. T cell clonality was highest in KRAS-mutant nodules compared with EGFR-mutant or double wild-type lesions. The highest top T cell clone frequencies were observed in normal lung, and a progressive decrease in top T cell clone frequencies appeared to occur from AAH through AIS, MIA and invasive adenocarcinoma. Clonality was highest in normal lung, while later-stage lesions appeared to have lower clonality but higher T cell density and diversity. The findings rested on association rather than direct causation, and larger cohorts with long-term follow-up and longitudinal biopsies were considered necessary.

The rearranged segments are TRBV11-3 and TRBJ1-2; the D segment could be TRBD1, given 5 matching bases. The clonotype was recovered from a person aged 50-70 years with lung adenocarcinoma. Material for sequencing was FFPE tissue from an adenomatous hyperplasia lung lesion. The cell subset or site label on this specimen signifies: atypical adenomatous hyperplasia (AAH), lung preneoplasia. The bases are TGTGCCAGCAGCTTAGCAGGGTTTTATGGCTACACCTTC. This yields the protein CASSLAGFYGYTF.